This TCR beta chain is from a study of cytomegalovirus exposure and HLA in healthy donors. The study's findings and limits: What was likely a sequencing artifact was a cluster of highly shared sequence variants. Presence/absence analyses took donor sequencing depth as roughly uniform. With DRB1 most and HLA-C fewest, TCR association rates differed between HLA loci in a later analysis. In the analysis, some V segments, TRBV6-2 and TRBV6-3 included, were excluded as indistinguishable.

In its sample, this clone was seen a few times. What it binds is unknown. The PCR employed 60 Vbeta primers together with 13 Jbeta primers. Profiling relied on immunoSEQ multiplex PCR, and the TCRdb table lists in-frame clones only, not all of them. The sample consists of under 200,000 clones, 79% of them appearing once. The germline V gene encodes CDR1 MNHEY and CDR2 SVGAGI. The V gene lost 7 bases and the J gene lost 1 base, with 12 bases spanning the gap. CDR3 size: 14 residues. This TCR derives from a woman between 45 and 65 years old in good health and CMV-seronegative. The sequenced material came from PBMCs. The J gene is TRBJ2-3, the V gene TRBV6-5; possible D gene TRBD1, 6 bases. In DNA, the CDR3 is TGTGCCAGCACCGTGACAGGAGGCACAGATACGCAGTATTTT. This gives the protein CASTVTGGTDTQYF.